The clone carrying this TCR beta chain was counted only a few times. What it binds is unknown. Genes and germline are mouse. Coverage ceases 4 residues before the CDR3 finishes, and the germline J gene fills in the end. Cells that came from pooled cutaneous lymph nodes were sorted using CD4, CD8alpha, NKG2D, NKG2ACE and other markers. The sample is drawn from a study of CD8+ T cells in alopecia areata. Across the study: Female C3H/HeJ recipients aged roughly 6-10 weeks got skin from C3H/HeJ graft donors aged roughly 6-12 months that had spontaneous alopecia. Overall study findings and caveats: Mice showed TCR sharing more clearly than patients did, possibly owing to HLA. Sequencing of scalp tissue also captures the resident alphabeta T cells of normal skin. Higher clonality than in normal scalp was seen in lesional scalp, especially alopecia totalis/universalis.

The CDR3 spans 13 residues. The V end was cut by 0 bases, the J end by 4 bases, with 9 bases between. In germline, CDR1 is GKSSPN, CDR2 SITVG. After isolation, RNA underwent reverse transcription to generate cDNA as the sequencing template. Clones were read by immunoSEQ multiplex PCR, and TCRdb kept only the in-frame ones, dropping some. The sample has around 300,000 clones, none seen only once; the top ten hold roughly 1.2%. The origin of this receptor is a C3H/HeJ mouse with alopecia areata. Mouse strain MHC haplotype: H2-k. V and J are TRBV31 and TRBJ1-2; a weak D match, TRBD1 (5 bases). The sequencing input was CD4+ T cells sorted from a lymph node. The part of the CDR3 DNA that was read is TGTGCCTGGAGTCTGAAGGGGAGCTCC. This translates into CAWSLKGSS. The entire CDR3 protein reads CAWSLKGSSDYTF.